Reported below is one T cell receptor (beta chain). Original processing methods: Researchers report that nucleated cell counts were estimated from reference gene primer amplification. Measured with immunoSEQ multiplex PCR; TCRdb has only the in-frame clones, and not every one. V, J and clone size reflect that table, while D and trimming were determined from the DNA. This table holds approximately 150,000 clones, roughly nine tenths found once. Germline CDR1 reads MNHEY; CDR2 reads SVGAGI. With 7 bases removed from V and 0 bases from J, the gap between germline ends came to 13 bases. This CDR3 has 15 residues. This specimen belongs to a study of blood T cell repertoires in COVID-19. Study-level information: Sites across the United States, Italy and Spain contributed samples from acute and convalescent COVID-19.

Material for sequencing was peripheral blood. This receptor was obtained from a woman aged 60 to 75 with active or convalescent COVID-19. V is TRBV6-5 and J is TRBJ1-5; D is perhaps TRBD1 (6 bases). The CDR3 DNA reads as TGTGCCAGCACTAGGACAGCCTATAGCAATCAGCCCCAGCATTTT. This encodes CASTRTAYSNQPQHF.